This record looks at one T cell receptor (beta chain) sequence and its context. The germline V gene has CDR1 SGHAT and CDR2 FQNNGV. V dropped 3 bases and J dropped 6; count of bases not matched to a gene: 5. The CDR3 runs to 13 residues. The data belong to a study of T cells after yellow fever vaccination. Study-wide points: Of the clonotypes, a small share occurred in both CD4 and CD8 compartments. Booster samples showed a return of most primary-vaccination clones (approximately 95% CD4, approximately 90% CD8).

UMIs and a universal primer site were added when TCR cDNA was made by 5'RACE template switching. TCRdb analysed the 5' RACE reads with MiXCR anew, one entry per CDR3 protein. The sample carries about 58,000 distinct CDR3 sequences, approximately 6% recorded once. Sequenced material: PBMCs, either bulk or a sorted T-cell subset (CD4+, CD8+, memory, or dextramer-sorted; not recorded which), taken on the day of the yellow fever booster vaccination. The receptor comes from a man between 18 and 29 years old who received the YFV17D yellow fever vaccine. This chain joins TRBV11-2 and TRBJ2-7; TRBD1 aligns across 7 bases. CDR3 loop: CASSFPRGSEQYF. In nucleotides, the CDR3 is TGTGCCAGCAGCTTCCCCAGGGGGAGCGAGCAGTACTTC.